This T cell receptor beta chain was identified during a study of CD8 T cells in ankylosing spondylitis. The study, taken as a whole, reports: A TCR beta motif of 7 or 8 highly homologous variants appeared characteristic of ankylosing spondylitis blood. Significant enrichment of disease-linked clones was reportedly seen in matched ankylosing spondylitis synovial fluid. CD8+ disease-linked clones were present at relatively low frequencies in blood. Earlier work had already found some motif variants in reactive arthritis synovial fluid and blood.

Comments on this clonotype: The antigen remains unidentified.

One entry per CDR3 protein results from TCRdb running MiXCR on the 5' RACE reads. The sample contains roughly 700,000 distinct CDR3 sequences, roughly 20% of which appear only once. This clonotype was obtained from a male donor with ankylosing spondylitis. Sample: blood, either unsorted or a sorted T cell fraction (not recorded which).

In nucleotides, the CDR3 is TGTGCCAGCAGTTTGTGGGACTCTTCCAATGAGCAGTTCTTC. It is translated as CASSLWDSSNEQFF. The V call is TRBV12-3 or TRBV12-4, the J call TRBJ2-1; perhaps TRBD2 as D (6 bases). CDR3 length: 14 amino acids. V was shortened by 3 bases and J by 6 bases, with 12 bases between the two germline ends.